This TCR beta chain was identified during a study of Tregs in tolerant kidney transplant recipients. Overall study: Mixed chimerism was transient after nonmyeloablative marrow transplants from related graft donors. Study observations and caveats: For some patients, primers changed over time, blocking nucleotide-level comparison. In tolerant patients, donor-specific Tregs outgrew total Tregs, suggesting antigen-driven expansion. The most relevant donor-specific Treg TCRbeta repertoire apparently came from expansion with activated donor B cells.

The data were produced by immunoSEQ multiplex PCR, yet TCRdb's version contains in-frame clones alone and is incomplete. Of 15,000 to 19,000 clones detected, approximately 55% appear once; the ten largest clones hold over 3%. The CDR3 consists of 14 residues. The germline gives CDR1 SEHNR, CDR2 FQNEAQ (reference sequence). V lost 5 bases and J lost 0, with 9 bases in between. Regarding this clone: Its antigen is currently unknown.

FACS sorting followed a roughly six-day coculture of CFSE-labeled recipient PBMCs with irradiated graft donor PBMCs. This specimen consisted of CD4+ T cells from blood cultured with allogeneic cells, obtained before the transplant. The TCR originated in a human patient who received a combined kidney and bone marrow transplant. The chain links TRBV7-9 to TRBJ2-3, with a tentative D call TRBD1 (5 bases). CDR3 bases: TGTGCCAGCAGCCCCGCAGGGAGCACAGATACGCAGTATTTT. It encodes CASSPAGSTDTQYF.